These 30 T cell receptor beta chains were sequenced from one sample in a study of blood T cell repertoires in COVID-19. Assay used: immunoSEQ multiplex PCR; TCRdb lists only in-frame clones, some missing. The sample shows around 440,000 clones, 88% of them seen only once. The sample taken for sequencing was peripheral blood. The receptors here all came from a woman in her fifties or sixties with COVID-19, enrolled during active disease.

The CDR3 region is CASSHGQGREQYF. Written as DNA, the CDR3 is TGTGCCAGTAGTCACGGACAGGGAAGAGAGCAGTACTTC. The genes are TRBV19 and TRBJ2-7, with 8 bases lining up with TRBD1. This CDR3 is 13 amino acids long. CDR1 is LNHDA and CDR2 is SQIVND in the germline V gene (reference sequence). J gave up 7 bases and V 5 bases, and 7 bases lay outside the gene matches.

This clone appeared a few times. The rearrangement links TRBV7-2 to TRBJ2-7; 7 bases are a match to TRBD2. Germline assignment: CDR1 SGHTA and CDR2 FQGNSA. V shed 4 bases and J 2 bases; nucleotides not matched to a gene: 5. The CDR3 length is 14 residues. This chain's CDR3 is CASSSYGGTYEQYF. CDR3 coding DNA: TGTGCCAGCAGCTCCTACGGGGGGACCTACGAGCAGTACTTC. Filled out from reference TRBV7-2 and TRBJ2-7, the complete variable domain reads GAGVSQSPSNKVTEKGKDVELRCDPISGHTALYWYRQSLGQGLEFLIYFQGNSAPDKSGLPSDRFSAERTGGSVSTLTIQRTQQEDSAVYLCASSSYGGTYEQYFGPGTRLTVT.

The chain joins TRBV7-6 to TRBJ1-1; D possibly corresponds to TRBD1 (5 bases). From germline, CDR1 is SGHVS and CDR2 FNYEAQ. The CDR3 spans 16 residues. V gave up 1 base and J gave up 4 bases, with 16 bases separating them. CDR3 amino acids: CASSLGPLGLGTEAFF. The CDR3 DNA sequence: TGTGCCAGCAGCTTAGGGCCACTGGGGCTGGGCACTGAAGCTTTCTTT.

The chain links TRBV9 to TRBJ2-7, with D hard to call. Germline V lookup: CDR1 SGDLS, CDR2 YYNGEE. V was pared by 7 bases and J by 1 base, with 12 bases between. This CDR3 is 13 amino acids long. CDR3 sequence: CASRRVESYEQYF. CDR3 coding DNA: TGTGCCAGCCGGCGTGTGGAGTCCTACGAGCAGTACTTC.

Here the CDR3 DNA reads TGTGCCAGCAGGGGACTAGCGGCTAAAGAGACCCAGTACTTC. Translated, it gives CASRGLAAKETQYF. V is TRBV6-5 and J is TRBJ2-5, with 11 positions matching TRBD2. This CDR3 is built from 14 residues. V shed 6 bases, J shed 3 bases, and the junction held 3 bases outside the gene matches. Germline CDR1 reads MNHEY; CDR2 reads SVGAGI.

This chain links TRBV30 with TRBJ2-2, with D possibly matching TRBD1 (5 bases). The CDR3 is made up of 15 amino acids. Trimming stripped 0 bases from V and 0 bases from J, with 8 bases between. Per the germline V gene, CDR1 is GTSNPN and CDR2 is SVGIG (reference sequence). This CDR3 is CAWSVPRANTGELFF. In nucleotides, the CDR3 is TGTGCCTGGAGTGTCCCCAGGGCGAACACCGGGGAGCTGTTTTTT.

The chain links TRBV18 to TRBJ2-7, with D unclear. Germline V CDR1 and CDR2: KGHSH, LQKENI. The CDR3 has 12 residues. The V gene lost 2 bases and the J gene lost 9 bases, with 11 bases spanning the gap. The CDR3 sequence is CASSPDPSGQYF. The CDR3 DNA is TGTGCCAGCTCACCAGATCCGTCCGGGCAGTACTTC.

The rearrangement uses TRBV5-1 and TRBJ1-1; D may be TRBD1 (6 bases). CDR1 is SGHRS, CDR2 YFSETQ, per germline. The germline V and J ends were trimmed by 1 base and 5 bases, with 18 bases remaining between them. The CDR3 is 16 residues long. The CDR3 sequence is CASSLWGPGARTEAFF. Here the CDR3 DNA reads TGCGCCAGCAGCTTGTGGGGTCCAGGGGCGAGAACTGAAGCTTTCTTT.

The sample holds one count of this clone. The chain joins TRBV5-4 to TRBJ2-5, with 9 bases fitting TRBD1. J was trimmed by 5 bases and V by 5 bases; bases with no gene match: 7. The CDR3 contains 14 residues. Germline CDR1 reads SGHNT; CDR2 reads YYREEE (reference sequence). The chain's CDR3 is CASRTGGQGETQYF. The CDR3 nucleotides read TGTGCCAGCAGGACAGGGGGTCAGGGGGAGACCCAGTACTTC.

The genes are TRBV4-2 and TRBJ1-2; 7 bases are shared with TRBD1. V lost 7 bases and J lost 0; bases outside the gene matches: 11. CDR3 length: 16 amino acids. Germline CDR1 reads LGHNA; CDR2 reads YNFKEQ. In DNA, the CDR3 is TGTGCCAGCATGGAGGGGGCGTCAAGAGCTAACTATGGCTACACCTTC. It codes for CASMEGASRANYGYTF.

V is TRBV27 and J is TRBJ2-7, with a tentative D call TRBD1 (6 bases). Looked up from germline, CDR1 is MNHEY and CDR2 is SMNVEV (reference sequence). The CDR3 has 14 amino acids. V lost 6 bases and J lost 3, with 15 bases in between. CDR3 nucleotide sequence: TGTGCCAGCAGGAGGGCGGTACAGGGCTACGAGCAGTACTTC. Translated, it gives CASRRAVQGYEQYF.

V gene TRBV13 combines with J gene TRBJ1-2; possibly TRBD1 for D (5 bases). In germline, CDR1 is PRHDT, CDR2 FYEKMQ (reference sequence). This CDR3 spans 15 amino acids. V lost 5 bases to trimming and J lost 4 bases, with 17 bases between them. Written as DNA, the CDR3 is TGTGCCAGCAGCCGGTTATTTGGGGCTCTCTATGGCTACACCTTC. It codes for CASSRLFGALYGYTF.

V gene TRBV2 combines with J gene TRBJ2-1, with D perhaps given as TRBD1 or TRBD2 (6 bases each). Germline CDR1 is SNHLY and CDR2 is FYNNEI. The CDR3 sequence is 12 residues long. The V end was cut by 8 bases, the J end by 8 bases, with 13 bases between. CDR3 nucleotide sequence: TGTGCCAGCGGTGGGGGGCTCGATGAGCAGTTCTTC. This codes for CASGGGLDEQFF.

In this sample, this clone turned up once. Here the CDR3 reads CKITGENGYTF. The DNA of the CDR3 is TGCAAAATTACAGGGGAAAACGGCTACACCTTC. V usage is TRBV29-1 and J usage is TRBJ1-2, with 7 bases lining up with TRBD1. The CDR3 runs to 11 residues. Germline CDR1 SQVTM, CDR2 ANQGSEA.

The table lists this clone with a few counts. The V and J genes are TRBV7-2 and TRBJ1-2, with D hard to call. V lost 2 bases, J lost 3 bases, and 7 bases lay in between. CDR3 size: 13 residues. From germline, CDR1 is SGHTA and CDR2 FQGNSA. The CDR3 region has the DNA TGTGCCAGCAGCTTATACGGGGACTATGGCTACACCTTC. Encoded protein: CASSLYGDYGYTF. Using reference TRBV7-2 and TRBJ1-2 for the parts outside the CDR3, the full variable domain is GAGVSQSPSNKVTEKGKDVELRCDPISGHTALYWYRQSLGQGLEFLIYFQGNSAPDKSGLPSDRFSAERTGGSVSTLTIQRTQQEDSAVYLCASSLYGDYGYTFGSGTRLTVV.

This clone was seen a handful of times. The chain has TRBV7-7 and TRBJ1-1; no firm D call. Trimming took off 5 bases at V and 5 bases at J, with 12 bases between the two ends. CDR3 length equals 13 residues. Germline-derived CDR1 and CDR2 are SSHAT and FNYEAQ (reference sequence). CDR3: CASSQTPETEAFF. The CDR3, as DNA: TGTGCCAGCAGCCAAACACCAGAAACTGAAGCTTTCTTT.

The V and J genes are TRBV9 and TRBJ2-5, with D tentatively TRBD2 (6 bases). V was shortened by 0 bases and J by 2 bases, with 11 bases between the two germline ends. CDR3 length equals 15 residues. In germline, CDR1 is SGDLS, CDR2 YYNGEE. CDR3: CASSVAAGSQETQYF. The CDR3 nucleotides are TGTGCCAGCAGCGTAGCGGCGGGGTCACAAGAGACCCAGTACTTC.

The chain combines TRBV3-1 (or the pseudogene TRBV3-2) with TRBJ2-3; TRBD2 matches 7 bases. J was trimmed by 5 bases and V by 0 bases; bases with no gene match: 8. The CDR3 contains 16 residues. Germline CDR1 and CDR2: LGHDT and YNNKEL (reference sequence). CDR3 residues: CASSQDRYGEGDTQYF. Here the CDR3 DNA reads TGTGCCAGCAGCCAAGACCGATATGGGGAGGGAGATACGCAGTATTTT.

CDR3 region: CASRPRQSYNEQFF. In DNA, the CDR3 is TGTGCCAGCAGGCCGAGACAGTCATACAATGAGCAGTTCTTC. The chain carries TRBV2 and TRBJ2-1, with D perhaps TRBD1 (5 bases). CDR3 length equals 14 residues. V lost 6 bases, J lost 4 bases, and 13 bases lay in between. Germline CDR1 SNHLY, CDR2 FYNNEI.

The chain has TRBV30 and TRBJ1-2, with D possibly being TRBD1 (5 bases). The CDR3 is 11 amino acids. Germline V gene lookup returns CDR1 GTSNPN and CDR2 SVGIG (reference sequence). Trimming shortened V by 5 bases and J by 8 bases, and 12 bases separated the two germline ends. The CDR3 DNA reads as TGTGCCTGGGGGAGGGGAGGGGGCTACACCTTC. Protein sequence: CAWGRGGGYTF. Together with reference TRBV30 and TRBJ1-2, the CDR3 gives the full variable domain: SQTIHQWPATLVQPVGSPLSLECTVEGTSNPNLYWYRQAAGRGLQLLFYSVGIGQISSEVPQNLSASRPQDRQFILSSKKLLLSDSGFYLCAWGRGGGYTFGSGTRLTVV.

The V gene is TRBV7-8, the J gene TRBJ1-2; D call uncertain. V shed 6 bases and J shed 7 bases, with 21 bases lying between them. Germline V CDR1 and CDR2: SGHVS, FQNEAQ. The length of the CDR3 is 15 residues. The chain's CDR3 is CASRPILLMAAGYTF. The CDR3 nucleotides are TGTGCCAGCAGACCTATCCTATTGATGGCGGCTGGCTACACCTTC. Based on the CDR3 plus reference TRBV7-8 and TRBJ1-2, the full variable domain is GAGVSQSPRYKVAKRGQDVALRCDPISGHVSLFWYQQALGQGPEFLTYFQNEAQLDKSGLPSDRFFAERPEGSVSTLKIQRTQQEDSAVYLCASRPILLMAAGYTFGSGTRLTVV.

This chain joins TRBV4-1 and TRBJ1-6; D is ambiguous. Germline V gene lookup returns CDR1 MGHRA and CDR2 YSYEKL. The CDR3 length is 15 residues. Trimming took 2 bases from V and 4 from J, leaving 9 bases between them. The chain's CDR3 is CASSQRQLYNSPLHF. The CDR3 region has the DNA TGCGCCAGCAGCCAACGACAATTATATAATTCACCCCTCCACTTT.

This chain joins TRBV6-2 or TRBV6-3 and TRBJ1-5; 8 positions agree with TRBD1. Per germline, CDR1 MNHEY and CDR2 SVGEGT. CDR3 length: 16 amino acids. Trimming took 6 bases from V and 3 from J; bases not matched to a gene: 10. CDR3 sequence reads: CASSLDREGFNQPQHF. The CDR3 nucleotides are TGTGCCAGCAGCCTGGACAGGGAGGGTTTCAATCAGCCCCAGCATTTT.

The CDR3 coding sequence is TGTGCCAGCAGTTCAACAGGGGGCGCAACTAATGAAAAACTGTTTTTT. It encodes CASSSTGGATNEKLFF. This sequence joins TRBV6-5 and TRBJ1-4; 9 bases match TRBD1. CDR3 length: 16 amino acids. The germline V gene encodes CDR1 MNHEY and CDR2 SVGAGI. V shed 4 bases and J 0 bases; nucleotides not matched to a gene: 3.

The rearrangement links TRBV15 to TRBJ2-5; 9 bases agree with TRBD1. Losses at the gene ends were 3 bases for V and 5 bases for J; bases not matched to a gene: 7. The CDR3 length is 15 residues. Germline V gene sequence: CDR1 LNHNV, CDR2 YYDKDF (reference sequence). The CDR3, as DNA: TGTGCCACCAGCAGGGCCGGGACAGGGAGTGAGACCCAGTACTTC. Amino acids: CATSRAGTGSETQYF.

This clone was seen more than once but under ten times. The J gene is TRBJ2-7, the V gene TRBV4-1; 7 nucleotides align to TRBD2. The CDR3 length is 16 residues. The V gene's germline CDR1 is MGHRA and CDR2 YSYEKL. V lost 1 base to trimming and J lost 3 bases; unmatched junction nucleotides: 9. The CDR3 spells CASSQGVLRGSYEQYF. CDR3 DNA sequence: TGCGCCAGCAGCCAAGGGGTCTTGCGGGGGAGCTACGAGCAGTACTTC.

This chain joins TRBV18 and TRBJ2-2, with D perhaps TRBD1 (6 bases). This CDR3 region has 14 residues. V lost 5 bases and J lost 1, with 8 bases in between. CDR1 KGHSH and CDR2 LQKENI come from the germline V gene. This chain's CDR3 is CASSATGNTGELFF. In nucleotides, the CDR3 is TGTGCCAGCTCAGCGACAGGGAACACCGGGGAGCTGTTTTTT.

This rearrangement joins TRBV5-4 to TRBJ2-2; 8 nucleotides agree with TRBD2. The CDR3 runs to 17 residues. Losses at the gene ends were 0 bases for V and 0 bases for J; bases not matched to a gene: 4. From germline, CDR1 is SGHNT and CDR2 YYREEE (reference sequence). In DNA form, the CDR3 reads TGTGCCAGCAGCTTGGGGGCGGGACTAGCGAACACCGGGGAGCTGTTTTTT. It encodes CASSLGAGLANTGELFF.

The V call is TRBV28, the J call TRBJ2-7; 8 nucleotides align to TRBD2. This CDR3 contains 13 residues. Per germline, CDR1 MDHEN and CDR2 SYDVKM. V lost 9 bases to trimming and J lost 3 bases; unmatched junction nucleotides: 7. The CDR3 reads CASITSGSYEQYF. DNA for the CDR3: TGTGCCAGTATAACTAGCGGTAGCTACGAGCAGTACTTC.

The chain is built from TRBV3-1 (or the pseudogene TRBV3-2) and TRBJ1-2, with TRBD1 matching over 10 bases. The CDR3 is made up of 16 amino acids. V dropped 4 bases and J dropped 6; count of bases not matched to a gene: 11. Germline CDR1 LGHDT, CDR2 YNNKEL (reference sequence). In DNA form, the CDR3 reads TGTGCCAGCAGCCGCGGAAGAGGACAGGGGGTCGATGGCTACACCTTC. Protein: CASSRGRGQGVDGYTF.